This T cell receptor (beta chain) appears in the sequencing data of a study of blood T cell repertoires in COVID-19. Study-wide context: Both acute and convalescent COVID-19 samples were obtained from the United States, Italy and Spain.

Original processing notes: Estimation of nucleated cell counts relied on the amplification of reference gene primers. Profiling relied on immunoSEQ multiplex PCR, and the TCRdb table lists in-frame clones only, not all of them. V, J and clone size derive from that table, while D and trimming were established from the DNA sequence. Here the sample spans hundreds of thousands of clones, roughly 89% being singletons. Recruitment covered roughly 22 US areas and drew participants whose ages spanned roughly 18 to 89 years. The germline CDR1 and CDR2 sequences are SGHTA and FQGNSA. J gave up 6 bases and V 5 bases, and 7 bases lay outside the gene matches. CDR3 length: 14 residues.

The chain couples TRBV7-2 to TRBJ2-1, with TRBD1 matching over 7 bases. This clonotype was sampled from a woman between 35 and 50 years old who had recovered from COVID-19. The sequenced material came from PBMCs or T cells enriched from blood (not recorded which). CDR3 coding DNA: TGTGCCAGCAGCATGTTGACAGGGACCAATGAGCAGTTCTTC. Amino acids: CASSMLTGTNEQFF.